Listed below are T cell receptor beta chains from one sample, sequenced in a study of shared clonotypes between healthy human individuals. The protocol was immunoSEQ multiplex PCR, while the TCRdb copy is restricted to in-frame clones and leaves out a portion. Of roughly 1.5 million clones listed, approximately 98% are singletons. The material sequenced was naive CD4+ T cells sorted from blood. These receptors were taken from a man between 25 and 39 years old in good health. CDR3s include the opening cysteine and the closing phenylalanine or tryptophan. Each record gives: V gene, clone size, CDR3 length, D gene, J gene, CDR3 DNA, CDR3 protein. A D gene is named only where the DNA matches it firmly. Clone size is stated in some rows and not others, as once, few, many or a class when expanded.

V: TRBV19; size: .; length: 19; D: TRBD1; J: TRBJ1-2; DNA: TGTGCCAGTAGTAGAGTGTTTGGGACAGGGGACGACTTTTTCTATGGCTACACCTTC; CDR3: CASSRVFGTGDDFFYGYTF
V: TRBV5-4; size: .; length: 13; D: .; J: TRBJ1-4; DNA: TGTGCCAGCAGCTTGTACGAAAATGAAAAACTGTTTTTT; CDR3: CASSLYENEKLFF
V: TRBV11-2; size: .; length: 16; D: TRBD1; J: TRBJ1-5; DNA: TGTGCCAGCAGCTTAGGGGACAGGGTTCGCAATCAGCCCCAGCATTTT; CDR3: CASSLGDRVRNQPQHF
V: TRBV7-8; size: once; length: 18; D: TRBD1; J: TRBJ1-5; DNA: TGTGCCAGCAGCTTAGACAGGGGTCCAACTCTCGTCAATCAGCCCCAGCATTTT; CDR3: CASSLDRGPTLVNQPQHF
V: TRBV5-4; size: .; length: 16; D: .; J: TRBJ2-1; DNA: TGTGCCAGCAGCTTGGTGCCGGGGAGCTCCTACAATGAGCAGTTCTTC; CDR3: CASSLVPGSSYNEQFF
V: TRBV14; size: .; length: 18; D: .; J: TRBJ2-6; DNA: TGTGCCAGCAGCCAATCTAGCGAAGTCCTCTCTGGGGCCAACGTCCTGACTTTC; CDR3: CASSQSSEVLSGANVLTF
V: TRBV27; size: .; length: 19; D: TRBD1; J: TRBJ2-1; DNA: TGTGCCAGCAGTTTGAAGGGGACAGGGGGCTTGATGTCCTACAATGAGCAGTTCTTC; CDR3: CASSLKGTGGLMSYNEQFF
V: TRBV5-1; size: .; length: 17; D: .; J: TRBJ2-2; DNA: TGCGCCAGCAGCTTGGGCGGGTTCGAGTTACCCACCGGGGAGCTGTTTTTT; CDR3: CASSLGGFELPTGELFF
V: TRBV19; size: .; length: 14; D: TRBD2; J: TRBJ2-5; DNA: TGTGCCAGTAGTTGGGGCGGGAGACAAGAGACCCAGTACTTC; CDR3: CASSWGGRQETQYF
V: TRBV10-3; size: .; length: 14; D: .; J: TRBJ2-2; DNA: TGTGCCATCAGGGAAAGACAAGACACCGGGGAGCTGTTTTTT; CDR3: CAIRERQDTGELFF
V: TRBV21-1; size: .; length: 16; D: .; J: TRBJ1-4; DNA: TGTGCCAGCAGCAAACGGAGTACAGGGCGTAATGAAAAACTGTTTTTT; CDR3: CASSKRSTGRNEKLFF
V: TRBV11-2; size: .; length: 16; D: TRBD2; J: TRBJ2-1; DNA: TGTGCCAGCAGCCCGCTAGCGGGAGGCCATAGGTGGGAGCAGTTCTTC; CDR3: CASSPLAGGHRWEQFF
V: TRBV11-3; size: .; length: 12; D: .; J: TRBJ2-3; DNA: TGTGCCAGCAGCCCTGATGGGGATACGCAGTATTTT; CDR3: CASSPDGDTQYF
V: TRBV28; size: .; length: 18; D: TRBD2; J: TRBJ2-7; DNA: TGTGCCAGCAGTTTGATGGGGGTCACTAGCGGGAGGGCCCTCGAGCAGTACTTC; CDR3: CASSLMGVTSGRALEQYF
V: TRBV7-8; size: .; length: 16; D: TRBD2; J: TRBJ2-3; DNA: TGTGCCAGCAGCTTAGAGTTAGCGGGAAGCACAGATACGCAGTATTTT; CDR3: CASSLELAGSTDTQYF
V: TRBV6-5; size: .; length: 15; D: .; J: TRBJ2-1; DNA: TGTGCCGGAGGCCCGGGGGCGGGAGTTAGTAATGAGCAGTTCTTC; CDR3: CAGGPGAGVSNEQFF
V: TRBV7-6; size: .; length: 14; D: TRBD1; J: TRBJ2-7; DNA: TGTGCCAGCAGCTTAGTCGGACAGGGGTACGAGCAGTACTTC; CDR3: CASSLVGQGYEQYF
V: TRBV10-3; size: .; length: 13; D: .; J: TRBJ1-3; DNA: TGTGCCACGAGAGCGAACTCTGGAAACACCATATATTTT; CDR3: CATRANSGNTIYF
V: TRBV19; size: .; length: 15; D: .; J: TRBJ1-1; DNA: TGTGCCAGTAGCCGTCGTTTTGGAGGGAACACTGAAGCTTTCTTT; CDR3: CASSRRFGGNTEAFF
V: TRBV5-1; size: .; length: 13; D: .; J: TRBJ2-7; DNA: TGCGCCAGCAGCTTGAGCTATAGCTACGAGCAGTACTTC; CDR3: CASSLSYSYEQYF
V: TRBV2; size: .; length: 15; D: TRBD1; J: TRBJ2-5; DNA: TGTGCCAGCAGAGCGGACAGGGGGAAGCAAGAGACCCAGTACTTC; CDR3: CASRADRGKQETQYF
V: TRBV11-2; size: .; length: 15; D: .; J: TRBJ2-7; DNA: TGTGCCAGCAGCTTCAGGATGAGGTTAGGATACGAGCAGTACTTC; CDR3: CASSFRMRLGYEQYF
V: TRBV5-1; size: .; length: 15; D: TRBD2; J: TRBJ2-1; DNA: TGCGCCAGCGGGACTAGCGGGATAGCGGGCAATGAGCAGTTCTTC; CDR3: CASGTSGIAGNEQFF
V: TRBV6-1; size: .; length: 14; D: TRBD1; J: TRBJ1-2; DNA: TGTGCCAGCAGTGAACAGGGGGCTAACTATGGCTACACCTTC; CDR3: CASSEQGANYGYTF
V: TRBV30; size: once; length: 14; D: .; J: TRBJ2-7; DNA: TGTGCCTGGAGTGTAATCACATTCTCCTACGAGCAGTACTTC; CDR3: CAWSVITFSYEQYF
V: TRBV30; size: .; length: 12; D: .; J: TRBJ2-1; DNA: TGTGCCTGGAGTGTACGGGGCAATGAGCAGTTCTTC; CDR3: CAWSVRGNEQFF
V: TRBV29-1; size: once; length: 16; D: .; J: TRBJ1-5; DNA: TGCAGCGTTGAAGAAGGGGCAGGGTGGCTCGATCAGCCCCAGCATTTT; CDR3: CSVEEGAGWLDQPQHF
V: TRBV14; size: .; length: 15; D: .; J: TRBJ2-2; DNA: TGTGCCAGCAGCCTTTACAGGGGAGGCACCGGGGAGCTGTTTTTT; CDR3: CASSLYRGGTGELFF
V: TRBV18; size: .; length: 15; D: TRBD2; J: TRBJ2-7; DNA: TGTGCCAGCTCACCAAGGACTAGCGTCGTCTCCGAGCAGTACTTC; CDR3: CASSPRTSVVSEQYF
V: TRBV5-1; size: .; length: 14; D: TRBD1; J: TRBJ1-4; DNA: TGCGCCAGCAGCGGACAGGGATCAGATGAAAAACTGTTTTTT; CDR3: CASSGQGSDEKLFF
V: TRBV9; size: .; length: 15; D: .; J: TRBJ2-1; DNA: TGTGCCAGCAGCGTATCAACGGGATCCTACAATGAGCAGTTCTTC; CDR3: CASSVSTGSYNEQFF
V: TRBV6-5; size: .; length: 14; D: .; J: TRBJ2-7; DNA: TGTGCCAGCAGTTACGCCGGGGGTCCTCGCGAGCAGTACTTC; CDR3: CASSYAGGPREQYF
V: TRBV29-1; size: .; length: 15; D: TRBD2; J: TRBJ2-1; DNA: TGCAGCGTTGGTCAGACTAGCGTAAACTACAATGAGCAGTTCTTC; CDR3: CSVGQTSVNYNEQFF
V: TRBV27; size: once; length: 14; D: .; J: TRBJ2-3; DNA: TGTGCCAGCAGTTATCGGGACAGCACAGATACGCAGTATTTT; CDR3: CASSYRDSTDTQYF
V: TRBV5-4; size: .; length: 16; D: TRBD2; J: TRBJ2-7; DNA: TGTGCCAGCAGCTTGGCGGGCGGGAGGGCGAACTACGAGCAGTACTTC; CDR3: CASSLAGGRANYEQYF
V: TRBV19; size: .; length: 15; D: TRBD2; J: TRBJ2-1; DNA: TGTGCCAGTAGTATAAGCGGGGGATACTACAATGAGCAGTTCTTC; CDR3: CASSISGGYYNEQFF